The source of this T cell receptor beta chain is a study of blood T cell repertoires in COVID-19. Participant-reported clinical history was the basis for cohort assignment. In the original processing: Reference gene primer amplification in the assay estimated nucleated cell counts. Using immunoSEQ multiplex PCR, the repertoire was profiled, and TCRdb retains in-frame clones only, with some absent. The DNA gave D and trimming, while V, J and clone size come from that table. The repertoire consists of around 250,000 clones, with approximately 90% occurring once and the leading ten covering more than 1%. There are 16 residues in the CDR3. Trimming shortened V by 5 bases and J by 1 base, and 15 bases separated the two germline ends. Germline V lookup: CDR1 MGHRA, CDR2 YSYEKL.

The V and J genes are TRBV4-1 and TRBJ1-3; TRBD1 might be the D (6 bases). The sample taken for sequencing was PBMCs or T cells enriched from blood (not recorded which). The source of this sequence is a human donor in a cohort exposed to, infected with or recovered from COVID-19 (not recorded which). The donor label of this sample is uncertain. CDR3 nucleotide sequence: TGCGCCAGCAGCTACGGGAGGGGGAAATCTGGAAACACCATATATTTT. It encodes CASSYGRGKSGNTIYF.